This T cell receptor (beta chain) emerged from a study of blood T cell repertoires in COVID-19. Study as a whole: Sites in the United States, Italy and Spain provided acute and convalescent COVID-19 samples.

Trimming took off 2 bases at V and 0 bases at J, with 9 bases between the two ends. CDR1 and CDR2 from the germline V gene are SGDLS and YYNGEE. The CDR3 loop spans 15 amino acids. Grouping used clinical history reported by participants in a survey and questionnaire. Sequenced by immunoSEQ multiplex PCR; TCRdb stores in-frame clones only, minus some. Among 230,000 or so clones, about 80% were seen once, and the ten largest hold roughly 3.1%. This clone was seen only once. This receptor was identified in a man aged 50-59 years who had recovered from COVID-19. Sequenced sample: PBMCs or T cells enriched from blood (not recorded which). The rearrangement joins TRBV9 to TRBJ1-3; D is possibly TRBD1 (6 bases). As DNA, the CDR3 is TGTGCCAGCAGCGTCCTACAGGGCTCTGGAAACACCATATATTTT. It specifies CASSVLQGSGNTIYF.